Reported below is one T cell receptor (beta chain). Its target is not known. J lost 4 bases, V lost 4 bases, and 7 bases had no gene match. This CDR3 comprises 15 residues. The germline CDR1 and CDR2 sequences are SEHNR and FQNEAQ (reference sequence). The sample comes from a study of CD4+ T cells in melanoma. Measured with immunoSEQ multiplex PCR; TCRdb has only the in-frame clones, and not every one. The sample yields some 120,000 clones, around 93% seen once. Study findings and constraints: A reported correlation linked neoantigen-specific CD4+ T cells to CD8+, macrophage and B cell function. Reportedly, melanoma neoantigen-specific CD4+ T cells showed varied differentiation states.

The rearrangement joins TRBV7-9 to TRBJ2-7, with TRBD1 identical over 10 bases. This TCR was sampled from a human donor with melanoma. Material: peripheral blood. The CDR3 nucleotides are TGTGCCAGCAGCTATGGACAGGGGGATTCGTACGAGCAGTACTTC. Translating it yields CASSYGQGDSYEQYF.